The 11 T cell receptor beta chains given below trace back to one sample, sequenced in a study of shared T cell receptors in the human thymus. Sequencing was performed with immunoSEQ multiplex PCR; in TCRdb, only in-frame clones are kept and a portion is missing. The table shows about 380,000 clones, with around 93% occurring only once. The sample comprised thymocytes. These receptors were collected from a human donor.

The V and J genes are TRBV27 and TRBJ2-7; 7 bases are a match to TRBD2. The CDR3 contains 16 residues. V was clipped by 3 bases and J by 0 bases; unmatched bases: 8. Germline V gene lookup returns CDR1 MNHEY and CDR2 SMNVEV (reference sequence). The CDR3 loop reads CASSLTRTRFSYEQYF. The CDR3 nucleotides are TGTGCCAGCAGTTTGACCCGGACTAGATTCTCCTACGAGCAGTACTTC.

The V and J genes are TRBV7-2 and TRBJ2-1; the D is unclear. The V gene's germline CDR1 is SGHTA and CDR2 FQGNSA. The germline V and J ends were trimmed by 2 bases and 0 bases, with 11 bases remaining between them. The CDR3 has 16 residues. The CDR3 is CASSLLSVPSYNEQFF. For the CDR3, the DNA is TGTGCCAGCAGCTTACTGTCGGTGCCCTCCTACAATGAGCAGTTCTTC. Filled out from reference TRBV7-2 and TRBJ2-1, the complete variable domain reads GAGVSQSPSNKVTEKGKDVELRCDPISGHTALYWYRQSLGQGLEFLIYFQGNSAPDKSGLPSDRFSAERTGGSVSTLTIQRTQQEDSAVYLCASSLLSVPSYNEQFFGPGTRLTVL.

V gene TRBV7-8 combines with J gene TRBJ2-1, with D possibly matching TRBD2 (5 bases). V lost 8 bases and J 5 bases, leaving 19 bases between the germline ends. This CDR3 spans 15 amino acids. Germline CDR1 is SGHVS and CDR2 is FQNEAQ. As DNA, the CDR3 is TGTGCCAGCCTCCCAACCCCGACTACAAACAATGAGCAGTTCTTC. It codes for CASLPTPTTNNEQFF.

This clone was picked up a small number of times. This rearrangement joins TRBV10-3 to TRBJ2-3, with 10 bases that match TRBD2. V lost 3 bases, J lost 2 bases, and 2 bases stayed unmatched. This CDR3 is built from 15 residues. Germline V lookup: CDR1 ENHRY, CDR2 SYGVKD. CDR3 nucleotide sequence: TGTGCCATCAGTGACCTAGCGGGGGTCACAGATACGCAGTATTTT. Protein product: CAISDLAGVTDTQYF.

The V call is TRBV4-1, the J call TRBJ2-7, with D perhaps matching TRBD1 (6 bases). The CDR3 is made up of 18 amino acids. Trimming pared 1 base from V and 3 bases from J, leaving 22 bases between. Per germline, CDR1 MGHRA and CDR2 YSYEKL. CDR3 amino acids: CASSQVVSPSGQLYEQYF. The CDR3 nucleotides are TGCGCCAGCAGCCAAGTCGTGTCCCCCTCCGGACAGCTCTACGAGCAGTACTTC.

The chain combines TRBV4-2 with TRBJ2-3; 12 bases map to TRBD2. This CDR3 has 17 residues. Trimming at V came to 4 bases and at J to 0 bases, leaving 5 bases not matched to a gene. Germline CDR1 is LGHNA and CDR2 is YNFKEQ. CDR3 nucleotides: TGTGCCAGCAGCCCCTGGACTAGCGGGACGAGCACAGATACGCAGTATTTT. This encodes CASSPWTSGTSTDTQYF.

The V and J genes are TRBV6-5 and TRBJ2-1; 10 bases match TRBD2. Germline V gene data show CDR1 as MNHEY and CDR2 as SVGAGI. Trimming cost V 0 bases and J 7 bases; bases outside gene matches: 6. The CDR3 spans 16 residues. CDR3 coding DNA: TGTGCCAGCAGTTACTCGATAGCGGGAGGTATGAATGAGCAGTTCTTC. Its translation: CASSYSIAGGMNEQFF.

This clone was detected only once. The chain uses TRBV25-1 and TRBJ1-2, with D possibly TRBD1 on 5 matching bases. Germline lookup yields CDR1 MGHDK and CDR2 SYGVNS. The CDR3 sequence is 14 residues long. The ends were cut back, 6 bases at V and 0 bases at J, with 11 bases in the middle. The CDR3 nucleotides are TGTGCCAGCAGCCCAAAGGGGACTAACTATGGCTACACCTTC. It is translated as CASSPKGTNYGYTF.

This rearrangement joins TRBV2 to TRBJ2-2; TRBD2 matches 10 bases. Germline-derived CDR1 and CDR2 are SNHLY and FYNNEI. The CDR3 is made up of 20 amino acids. Trimming cost V 1 base and J 3 bases; bases outside gene matches: 14. CDR3 in amino acids: CASSEDRLAGAARDTGELFF. CDR3 in DNA: TGTGCCAGCAGTGAAGATCGCCTAGCGGGAGCTGCGAGGGACACCGGGGAGCTGTTTTTT.

CDR3: CAWTPATGGTGELFF. CDR3 nucleotide sequence: TGTGCCTGGACCCCCGCGACAGGGGGCACCGGGGAGCTGTTTTTT. The V and J genes are TRBV30 and TRBJ2-2; 9 bases align to TRBD1. Germline assignment: CDR1 GTSNPN and CDR2 SVGIG (reference sequence). This CDR3 spans 15 amino acids. J was trimmed by 4 bases and V by 4 bases; bases with no gene match: 7. The full variable domain, rest sourced from reference TRBV30 and TRBJ2-2, is SQTIHQWPATLVQPVGSPLSLECTVEGTSNPNLYWYRQAAGRGLQLLFYSVGIGQISSEVPQNLSASRPQDRQFILSSKKLLLSDSGFYLCAWTPATGGTGELFFGEGSRLTVL.

This chain connects TRBV7-2 to TRBJ2-5; the D gene is possibly TRBD2 (5 bases). The CDR3 spans 15 residues. Looked up from germline, CDR1 is SGHTA and CDR2 is FQGNSA. V was shortened by 3 bases and J by 2 bases, with 13 bases between the two germline ends. This CDR3 is CASSFELATQETQYF. CDR3 in DNA: TGTGCCAGCAGCTTCGAGCTAGCAACTCAAGAGACCCAGTACTTC. Drawing the rest from reference TRBV7-2 and TRBJ2-5, the complete variable domain is GAGVSQSPSNKVTEKGKDVELRCDPISGHTALYWYRQSLGQGLEFLIYFQGNSAPDKSGLPSDRFSAERTGGSVSTLTIQRTQQEDSAVYLCASSFELATQETQYFGPGTRLLVL.